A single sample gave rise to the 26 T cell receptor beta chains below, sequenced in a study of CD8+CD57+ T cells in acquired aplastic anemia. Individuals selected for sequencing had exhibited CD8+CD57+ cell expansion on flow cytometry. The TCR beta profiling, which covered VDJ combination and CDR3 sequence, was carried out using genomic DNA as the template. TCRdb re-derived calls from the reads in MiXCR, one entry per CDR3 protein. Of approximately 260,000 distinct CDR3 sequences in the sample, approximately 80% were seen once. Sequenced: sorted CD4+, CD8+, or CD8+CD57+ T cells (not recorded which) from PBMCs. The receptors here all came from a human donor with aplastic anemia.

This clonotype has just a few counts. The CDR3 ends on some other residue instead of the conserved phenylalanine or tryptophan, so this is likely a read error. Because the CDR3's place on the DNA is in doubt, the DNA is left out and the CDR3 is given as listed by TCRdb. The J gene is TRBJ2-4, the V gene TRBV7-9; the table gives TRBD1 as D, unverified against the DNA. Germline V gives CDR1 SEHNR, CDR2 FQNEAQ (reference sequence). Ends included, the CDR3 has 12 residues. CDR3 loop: CASSLAGSYGAY.

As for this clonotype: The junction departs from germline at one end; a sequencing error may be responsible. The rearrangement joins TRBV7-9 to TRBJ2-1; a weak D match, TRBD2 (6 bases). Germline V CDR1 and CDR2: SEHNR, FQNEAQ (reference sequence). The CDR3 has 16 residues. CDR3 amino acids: CASSFQGSGRGDDQFF. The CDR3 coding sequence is TGTGCCAGCAGCTTTCAAGGGAGCGGGCGGGGCGATGATCAGTTCTTC.

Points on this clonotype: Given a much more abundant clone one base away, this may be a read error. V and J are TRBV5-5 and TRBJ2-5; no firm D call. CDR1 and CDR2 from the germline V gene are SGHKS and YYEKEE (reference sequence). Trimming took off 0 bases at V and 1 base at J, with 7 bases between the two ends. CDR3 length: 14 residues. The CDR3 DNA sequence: TGTGCCAGCAGCTTGGACTCCAGCCAAGAGACCCAGTACTTC. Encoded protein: CASSLDSSQETQYF. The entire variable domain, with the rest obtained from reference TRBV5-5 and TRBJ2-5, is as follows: DAGVTQSPTHLIKTRGQQVTLRCSPISGHKSVSWYQQVLGQGPQFIFQYYEKEERGRGNFPDRFSARQFPNYSSELNVNALLLGDSALYLCASSLDSSQETQYFGPGTRLLVL.

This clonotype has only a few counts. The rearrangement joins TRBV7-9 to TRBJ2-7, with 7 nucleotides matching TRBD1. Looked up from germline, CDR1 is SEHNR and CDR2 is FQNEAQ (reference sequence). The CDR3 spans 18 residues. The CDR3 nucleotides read TGTGCCAGCACCTTACAGCCAAACGGGACAGCCCTTTCCTACGAGCAGTACGTC. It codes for CASTLQPNGTALSYEQYV.

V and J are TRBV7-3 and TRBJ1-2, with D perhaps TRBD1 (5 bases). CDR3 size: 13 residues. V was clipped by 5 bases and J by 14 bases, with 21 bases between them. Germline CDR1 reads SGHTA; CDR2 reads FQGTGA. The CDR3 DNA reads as TGTGCCAGCAGCATAGGTCTTGGGGGTGCCGATACCTTC. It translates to CASSIGLGGADTF.

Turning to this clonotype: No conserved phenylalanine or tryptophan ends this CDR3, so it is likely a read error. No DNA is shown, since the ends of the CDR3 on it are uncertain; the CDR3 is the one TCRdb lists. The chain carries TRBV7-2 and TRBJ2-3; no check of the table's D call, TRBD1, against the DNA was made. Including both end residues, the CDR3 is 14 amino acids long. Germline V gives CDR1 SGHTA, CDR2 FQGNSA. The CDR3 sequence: CASSAPPEPGHQYL.

CDR3 amino acids: CASSRDRVNLAEQYV. Written as DNA, the CDR3 is TGTGCCAGCAGTAGGGACAGGGTGAACCTGGCCGAGCAGTACGTC. The chain is built from TRBV6-5 and TRBJ2-7, with 9 bases identical to TRBD1. Germline V lookup: CDR1 MNHEY, CDR2 SVGAGI. The CDR3 runs 15 residues. V shed 5 bases, J shed 6 bases, and the junction held 11 bases outside the gene matches.

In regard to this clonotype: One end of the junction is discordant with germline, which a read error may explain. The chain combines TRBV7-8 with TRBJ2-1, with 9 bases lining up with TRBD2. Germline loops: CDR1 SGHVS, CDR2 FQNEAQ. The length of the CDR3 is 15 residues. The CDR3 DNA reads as TGTGCCACCAGCTTAGCGGGAGAGGCCGGGAAGCAGCAGTTCTTC. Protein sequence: CATSLAGEAGKQQFF.

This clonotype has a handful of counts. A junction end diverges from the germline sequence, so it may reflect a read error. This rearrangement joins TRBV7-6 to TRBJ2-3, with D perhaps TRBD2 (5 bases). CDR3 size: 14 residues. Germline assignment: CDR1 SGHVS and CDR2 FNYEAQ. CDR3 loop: CASSLDFEGSFYDF. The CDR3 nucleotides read TGTGCCAGCAGCTTAGATTTCGAGGGCAGTTTTTACGATTTT.

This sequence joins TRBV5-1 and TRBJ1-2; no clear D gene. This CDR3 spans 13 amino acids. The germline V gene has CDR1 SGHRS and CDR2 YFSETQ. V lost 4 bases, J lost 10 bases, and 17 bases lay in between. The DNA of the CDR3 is TGCGCCAGCAGCGATGACACCAACCAGGCCTACACCTTC. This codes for CASSDDTNQAYTF.

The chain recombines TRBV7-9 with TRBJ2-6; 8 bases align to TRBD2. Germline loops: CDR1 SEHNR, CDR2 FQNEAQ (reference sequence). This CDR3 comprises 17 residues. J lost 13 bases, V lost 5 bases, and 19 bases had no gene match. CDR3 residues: CASSPGRGAPTDTVLTF. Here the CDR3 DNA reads TGTGCCAGCAGCCCCGGGAGGGGGGCCCCCACAGATACGGTCCTGACTTTC.

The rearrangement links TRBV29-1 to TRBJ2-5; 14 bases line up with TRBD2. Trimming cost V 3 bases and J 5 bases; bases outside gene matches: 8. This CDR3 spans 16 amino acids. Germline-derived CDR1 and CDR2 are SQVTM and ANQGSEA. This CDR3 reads CSVDVTSGGAWETQYF. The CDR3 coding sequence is TGCAGCGTTGATGTGACTAGCGGGGGGGCATGGGAGACCCAGTACTTC.

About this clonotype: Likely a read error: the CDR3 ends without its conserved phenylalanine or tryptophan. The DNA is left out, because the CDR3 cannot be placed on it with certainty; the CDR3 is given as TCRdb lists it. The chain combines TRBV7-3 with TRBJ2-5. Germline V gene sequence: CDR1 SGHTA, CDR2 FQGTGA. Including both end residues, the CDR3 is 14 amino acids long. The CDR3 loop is CATTRGSKQETHCI.

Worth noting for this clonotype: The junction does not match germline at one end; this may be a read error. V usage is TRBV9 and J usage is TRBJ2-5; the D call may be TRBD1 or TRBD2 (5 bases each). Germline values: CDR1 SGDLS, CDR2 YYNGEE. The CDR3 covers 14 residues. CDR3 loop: CASSGSGPPAKLHF. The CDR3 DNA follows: TGTGCCAGCAGCGGATCGGGACCTCCCGCTAAGCTGCACTTC.

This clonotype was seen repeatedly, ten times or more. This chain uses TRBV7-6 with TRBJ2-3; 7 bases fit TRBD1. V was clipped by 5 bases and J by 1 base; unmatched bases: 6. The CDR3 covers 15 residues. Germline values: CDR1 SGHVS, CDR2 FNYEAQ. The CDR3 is CASSKRTGRTDTQYF. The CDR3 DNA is TGTGCCAGCAGCAAACGGACAGGCCGCACAGATACGCAGTATTTT.

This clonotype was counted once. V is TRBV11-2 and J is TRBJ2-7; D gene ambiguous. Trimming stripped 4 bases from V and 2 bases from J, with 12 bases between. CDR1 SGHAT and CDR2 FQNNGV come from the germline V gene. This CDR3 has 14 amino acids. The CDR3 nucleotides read TGTGCCAGCAGCTGTCATCCAGTCGCCTACGAGCAGTACTTC. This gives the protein CASSCHPVAYEQYF.

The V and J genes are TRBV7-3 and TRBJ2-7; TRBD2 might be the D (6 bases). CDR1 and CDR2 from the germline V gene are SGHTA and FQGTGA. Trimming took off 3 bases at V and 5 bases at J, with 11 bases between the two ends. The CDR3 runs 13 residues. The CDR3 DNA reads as TGTGCCAGCAGCTTCGTCGGGGGTAACGAGCAGTACTTC. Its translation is CASSFVGGNEQYF.

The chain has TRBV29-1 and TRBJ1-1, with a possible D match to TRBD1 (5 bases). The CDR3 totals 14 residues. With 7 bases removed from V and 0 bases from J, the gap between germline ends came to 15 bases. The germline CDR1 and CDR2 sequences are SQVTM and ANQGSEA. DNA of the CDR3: TGCAGCGCTATCGGGGGACCCATGAACACTGAAGCTTTCTTT. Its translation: CSAIGGPMNTEAFF.

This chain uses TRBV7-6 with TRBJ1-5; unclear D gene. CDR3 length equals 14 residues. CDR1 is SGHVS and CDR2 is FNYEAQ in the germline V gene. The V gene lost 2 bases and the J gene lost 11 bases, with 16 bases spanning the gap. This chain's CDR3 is CASSLKEHNHSQHF. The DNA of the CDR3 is TGTGCCAGCAGCTTAAAGGAACACAATCACTCCCAGCATTTT.

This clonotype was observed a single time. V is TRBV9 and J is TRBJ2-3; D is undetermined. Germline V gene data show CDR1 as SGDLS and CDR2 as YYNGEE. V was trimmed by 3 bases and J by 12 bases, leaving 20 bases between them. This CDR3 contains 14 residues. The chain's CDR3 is CASSAYQNPDNQYF. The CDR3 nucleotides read TGTGCCAGCAGCGCATACCAGAACCCCGACAATCAGTATTTT. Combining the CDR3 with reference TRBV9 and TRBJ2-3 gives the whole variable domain DSGVTQTPKHLITATGQRVTLRCSPRSGDLSVYWYQQSLDQGLQFLIQYYNGEERAKGNILERFSAQQFPDLHSELNLSSLELGDSALYFCASSAYQNPDNQYFGPGTRLTVL.

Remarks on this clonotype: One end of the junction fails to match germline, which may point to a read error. CDR3 amino acids: CASSERSTQPQHF. DNA for the CDR3: TGTGCCAGCAGCGAAAGAAGCACCCAGCCTCAGCATTTT. V gene TRBV9 combines with J gene TRBJ1-5; D is unclear. Germline V gene data show CDR1 as SGDLS and CDR2 as YYNGEE. There are 13 residues in the CDR3. The variable domain in full, completed from reference TRBV9 and TRBJ1-5, reads DSGVTQTPKHLITATGQRVTLRCSPRSGDLSVYWYQQSLDQGLQFLIQYYNGEERAKGNILERFSAQQFPDLHSELNLSSLELGDSALYFCASSERSTQPQHFGDGTRLSIL.

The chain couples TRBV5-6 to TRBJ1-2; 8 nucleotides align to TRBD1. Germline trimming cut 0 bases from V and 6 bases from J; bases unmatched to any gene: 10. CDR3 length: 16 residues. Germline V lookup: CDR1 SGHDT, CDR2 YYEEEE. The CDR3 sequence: CASSLEREAGGDGYTF. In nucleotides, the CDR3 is TGTGCCAGCAGCTTGGAGAGGGAAGCAGGGGGCGATGGCTACACCTTC.

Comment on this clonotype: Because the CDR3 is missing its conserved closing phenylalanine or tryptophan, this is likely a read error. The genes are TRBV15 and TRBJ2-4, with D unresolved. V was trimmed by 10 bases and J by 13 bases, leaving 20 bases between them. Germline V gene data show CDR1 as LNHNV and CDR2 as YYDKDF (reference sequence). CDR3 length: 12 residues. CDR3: CASRRARNKQYH. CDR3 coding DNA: TGTGCCAGCAGAAGAGCTAGGAACAAACAGTACCAC.

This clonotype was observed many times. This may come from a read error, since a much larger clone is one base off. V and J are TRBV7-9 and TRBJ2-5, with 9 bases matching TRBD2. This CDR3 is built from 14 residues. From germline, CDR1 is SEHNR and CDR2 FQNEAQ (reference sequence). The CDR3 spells CASSFQRSGGSDDF. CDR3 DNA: TGTGCCAGCAGCTTTCAAAGAAGCGGGGGGAGCGATGATTTT. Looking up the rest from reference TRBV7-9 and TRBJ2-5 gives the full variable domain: DTGVSQNPRHKITKRGQNVTFRCDPISEHNRLYWYRQTLGQGPEFLTYFQNEAQLEKSRLLSDRFSAERPKGSFSTLEIQRTEQGDSAMYLCASSFQRSGGSDDFGPGTRLLVL.

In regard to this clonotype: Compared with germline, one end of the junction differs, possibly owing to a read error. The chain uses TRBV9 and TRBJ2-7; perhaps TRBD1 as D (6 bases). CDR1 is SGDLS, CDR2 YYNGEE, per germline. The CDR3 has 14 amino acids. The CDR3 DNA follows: TGTGCCACCAGCGTGGAGAGGGGGACCTCCGATAAGTACTTC. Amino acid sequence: CATSVERGTSDKYF.

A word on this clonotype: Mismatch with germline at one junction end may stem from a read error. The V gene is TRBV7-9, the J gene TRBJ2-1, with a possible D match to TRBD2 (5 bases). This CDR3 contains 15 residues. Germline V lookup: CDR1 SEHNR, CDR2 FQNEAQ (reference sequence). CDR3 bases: TGTGCCAGCAGCTTAGTACCCGGGGAGCTGTATGAGCGGTTCTTC. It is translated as CASSLVPGELYERFF.